This is a list of T cell receptor beta chains from one sample in a study of cytotoxic CD8 clonotypes in ibrutinib-treated CLL. Method: immunoSEQ multiplex PCR; TCRdb's copy keeps in-frame clones and lacks some. The table lists about 50,000 clones, approximately 50% of them singletons. The sequencing here drew on PBMCs, taken at disease progression, from a patient treated with ibrutinib. These receptors were collected from a human donor with chronic lymphocytic leukemia. Both conserved end residues are part of each CDR3. A D gene is named only where the DNA matches it firmly. Rows give clone size only sometimes, using once, few, many, or a class for an expanded clone.

j_call v_call d_call clone_size cdr3_nt cdr3_aa
TRBJ2-5 TRBV28 . . TGTTCGTCCCGGGGCACGGAGACCCAGTACTTC CSSRGTETQYF
TRBJ2-7 TRBV7-2 . . TGTGCCAGCAGCTCTCTCAACATCGACTACGAGCAGTACTTC CASSSLNIDYEQYF
TRBJ2-2 TRBV5-4 . . TGTGCCAGCAGCTTGGCATTGACAGAAGGCGGGGAGCTGTTTTTT CASSLALTEGGELFF
TRBJ2-7 TRBV7-8 . once TGTGCCAGCAGCACTTGGGACGGTCCGGAAGAGCAGTACTTC CASSTWDGPEEQYF
TRBJ2-4 TRBV19 . . TGTGCCAGTAGTGGTAGGACAGCCCTAGCCAAAAACATTCAGTACTTC CASSGRTALAKNIQYF
TRBJ2-1 TRBV6-5 . few TGTGCCAGCAGTTTACAGGGTTTCCAGCAGTTCTTC CASSLQGFQQFF
TRBJ1-4 TRBV21-1 . many TGTGCCAGCAGCAAACCGGGGCAGGGAAATGAAAAACTGTTTTTT CASSKPGQGNEKLFF
TRBJ1-5 TRBV28 . . TGTGCCAGCGGAAAACTAGGACGGGACCAGCATTTT CASGKLGRDQHF
TRBJ1-1 TRBV2 . . TGTGCCAGCAGAGTGACCTACTCCGAGGGGTACACTGAAGCTTTCTTT CASRVTYSEGYTEAFF
TRBJ2-7 TRBV9 TRBD2 . TGTGCCAGCAGCGTAGCATCTAGCGGGGGGTACTACGAGCAGTACTTC CASSVASSGGYYEQYF
TRBJ2-1 TRBV5-1 TRBD1 few TGCGCCAGCAGCTTTCTTCCGGGACAGGGGTGGTACAATGAGCAGTTCTTC CASSFLPGQGWYNEQFF
TRBJ2-3 TRBV5-8 . . TGTGCCAGCAGCCCTCGGGCAGATACGCAGTATTTT CASSPRADTQYF
TRBJ2-1 TRBV19 . few TGTGCCAGTAGTATAGTCTGGGACTCCTACAATGAGCAGTTCTTC CASSIVWDSYNEQFF
TRBJ2-1 TRBV29-1 . few TGCAGCGTTTCACGAGGAACCTACAATGAGCAGTTCTTC CSVSRGTYNEQFF
TRBJ2-5 TRBV10-3 TRBD1 . TGTGCCATCAGTGGGCCGACAGGGGGCATTGAAGAGACCCAGTACTTC CAISGPTGGIEETQYF
TRBJ2-7 TRBV7-2 . . TGTGCCAGCAGTTCAAGGGGGGCCTACGAGCAGTACTTC CASSSRGAYEQYF